What follows are 24 T cell receptor beta chains derived from one specimen sequenced in a study of blood T cell repertoires in COVID-19. TCRdb keeps only in-frame clones here, not all; method: immunoSEQ multiplex PCR. The data show approximately 330,000 clones, about 90% seen once. The sequenced sample consisted of peripheral blood. These TCRs come from a middle-aged woman with COVID-19, enrolled during active disease.

The gene calls are TRBV30 and TRBJ2-3; no reliable D call. This CDR3 comprises 12 residues. Per the germline V gene, CDR1 is GTSNPN and CDR2 is SVGIG (reference sequence). The V end lost 2 bases, the J end lost 3 bases, and 6 bases lay between the germline ends. The CDR3 region has the DNA TGTGCCTGGAGTCCGACTACAGATACGCAGTATTTT. The encoded protein is CAWSPTTDTQYF.

This rearrangement joins TRBV4-1 to TRBJ1-5; tentatively, D is TRBD1 (6 bases). This CDR3 has 13 residues. Germline CDR1 is MGHRA and CDR2 is YSYEKL. The V gene lost 5 bases and the J gene lost 2 bases, with 7 bases spanning the gap. The CDR3 nucleotides read TGCGCCAGCAGCGAGGGGGGCAATCAGCCCCAGCATTTT. Its protein product is CASSEGGNQPQHF.

This chain links TRBV24-1 with TRBJ1-5; 9 positions match TRBD1. The CDR3 is 16 amino acids. The germline V gene has CDR1 KGHDR and CDR2 SFDVKD. V trimming: 4 bases; J trimming: 7 bases; junction bases outside the gene matches: 10. The CDR3 protein is CATSDPGQGFGQPQHF. CDR3 DNA sequence: TGTGCCACCAGTGACCCGGGACAGGGATTTGGACAGCCCCAGCATTTT.

This chain joins TRBV5-6 and TRBJ1-5; 7 bases agree with TRBD1. The ends lost 3 bases at V and 5 bases at J; junction bases unmatched: 5. CDR3 size: 14 residues. Germline V CDR1 and CDR2: SGHDT, YYEEEE. In nucleotides, the CDR3 is TGTGCCAGCAGCTCCCGACAGGGATATCAGCCCCAGCATTTT. Amino acids: CASSSRQGYQPQHF.

The CDR3 DNA reads as TGTGCCAGCCAAATGGGGGGGAAGGGTGTCCGGGAGACCCAGTACTTC. Translated: CASQMGGKGVRETQYF. This sequence joins TRBV19 and TRBJ2-5; 7 nucleotides match TRBD2. Germline V gives CDR1 LNHDA, CDR2 SQIVND (reference sequence). The CDR3 totals 16 residues. Trimming took 9 bases from V and 5 from J; bases not matched to a gene: 18. The full variable domain, completed using reference TRBV19 and TRBJ2-5, is DGGITQSPKYLFRKEGQNVTLSCEQNLNHDAMYWYRQDPGQGLRLIYYSQIVNDFQKGDIAEGYSVSREKKESFPLTVTSAQKNPTAFYLCASQMGGKGVRETQYFGPGTRLLVL.

The chain uses TRBV6-5 and TRBJ1-5, with D perhaps TRBD1 (6 bases). Deletions cut 6 bases from V and 4 bases from J, with 16 bases between. The germline CDR1 and CDR2 sequences are MNHEY and SVGAGI. This CDR3 spans 15 amino acids. The CDR3 region is CASRGGGETNQPQHF. In nucleotides, the CDR3 is TGTGCCAGCAGAGGGGGGGGAGAGACAAATCAGCCCCAGCATTTT.

The chain joins TRBV6-6 to TRBJ1-3; D ambiguous. V dropped 0 bases and J dropped 0 bases, with 9 bases sitting between them. The CDR3 covers 16 residues. CDR1 and CDR2 from the germline V gene are MNHNY and SVGAGI (reference sequence). This CDR3 reads CASSYSISGSGNTIYF. CDR3 in DNA: TGTGCCAGCAGTTACTCGATCTCGGGCTCTGGAAACACCATATATTTT.

This sequence joins TRBV19 and TRBJ2-3, with a tentative D call TRBD2 (6 bases). Trimming left V 5 bases short and J 0 bases short, with 12 bases between. CDR3 length: 15 amino acids. The germline V gene has CDR1 LNHDA and CDR2 SQIVND (reference sequence). CDR3 protein: CASSPGGPSTDTQYF. In DNA form, the CDR3 reads TGTGCCAGTAGTCCCGGGGGTCCTAGCACAGATACGCAGTATTTT.

The rearrangement links TRBV6-5 to TRBJ1-2, with D perhaps TRBD1 (6 bases). The CDR3 extends over 13 amino acids. Germline V CDR1 and CDR2: MNHEY, SVGAGI. Trimming took off 8 bases at V and 5 bases at J, with 15 bases between the two ends. The CDR3 reads CASRAGGGYGYTF. DNA for the CDR3: TGTGCCAGCCGAGCGGGGGGCGGGTATGGCTACACCTTC.

V is TRBV7-9 and J is TRBJ1-4; D not resolved. The CDR3 length is 14 residues. Germline loops: CDR1 SEHNR, CDR2 FQNEAQ (reference sequence). V lost 5 bases and J lost 8, with 15 bases in between. This CDR3 is CASSPREDGEKLFF. The CDR3 DNA reads TGTGCCAGCAGCCCTAGGGAGGATGGGGAAAAACTGTTTTTT.

The chain has TRBV28 and TRBJ1-2, with a tentative D call TRBD1 (5 bases). Germline CDR1 is MDHEN and CDR2 is SYDVKM. The CDR3 loop spans 15 amino acids. The V end lost 2 bases, the J end lost 3 bases, and 13 bases lay between the germline ends. The CDR3 reads CASSLGQGSYYGYTF. The CDR3 DNA follows: TGTGCCAGCAGTTTAGGGCAGGGTTCCTACTATGGCTACACCTTC.

The J gene is TRBJ2-7, the V gene TRBV19; 8 nucleotides align to TRBD1. V shed 5 bases, J shed 3 bases, and the junction held 9 bases outside the gene matches. The CDR3 sequence is 15 residues long. CDR1 LNHDA and CDR2 SQIVND come from the germline V gene (reference sequence). The CDR3 DNA sequence: TGTGCCAGTAGTTTGTCCCCAACAGGGGGCTACGAGCAGTACTTC. Amino acids: CASSLSPTGGYEQYF.

The chain links TRBV19 to TRBJ2-7, with a weak D call TRBD2 (5 bases). In germline, CDR1 is LNHDA, CDR2 SQIVND (reference sequence). The CDR3 is 15 amino acids. Trimming left V 3 bases short and J 1 base short, with 13 bases between. CDR3 sequence: CASSMGRRVSYEQYF. CDR3 bases: TGTGCCAGTAGTATGGGCAGGCGGGTGTCCTACGAGCAGTACTTC.

V gene TRBV7-9 combines with J gene TRBJ2-6, with a weak D call TRBD1 (6 bases). Germline V CDR1 and CDR2: SEHNR, FQNEAQ (reference sequence). V gave up 4 bases and J gave up 4 bases, with 14 bases separating them. This CDR3 has 16 amino acids. Here the CDR3 DNA reads TGTGCCAGCAGCTCAATAGACAGGAAAGGGGCCAACGTCCTGACTTTC. It specifies CASSSIDRKGANVLTF.

The rearrangement joins TRBV5-1 to TRBJ2-7; the D is unclear. Germline CDR1 and CDR2: SGHRS and YFSETQ. The CDR3 loop spans 14 amino acids. V shed 0 bases and J shed 3 bases, with 10 bases lying between them. The CDR3 coding sequence is TGCGCCAGCAGCTTGGCCGGAGTGGGCTACGAGCAGTACTTC. Translation: CASSLAGVGYEQYF.

The CDR3 DNA follows: TGCGCCAGCAGCATAAATGGCAATCAGCCCCAGCATTTT. Its translation is CASSINGNQPQHF. The J gene is TRBJ1-5, the V gene TRBV5-1, with D hard to call. The germline gives CDR1 SGHRS, CDR2 YFSETQ. V lost 4 bases, J lost 2 bases, and 7 bases lay in between. The CDR3 runs to 13 residues.

The chain couples TRBV7-2 to TRBJ1-5; maybe TRBD1 (6 bases). Between the trimmed V and J ends, which lost 5 bases and 13 bases, there was a span of 15 bases. The CDR3 extends over 12 amino acids. Germline CDR1 reads SGHTA; CDR2 reads FQGNSA. In DNA form, the CDR3 reads TGTGCCAGCAGCGCCCCTACAGGGATGCAGCATTTT. Its translation: CASSAPTGMQHF.

The V gene is TRBV5-4, the J gene TRBJ2-3, with D possibly TRBD2 on 5 matching bases. V was clipped by 5 bases and J by 8 bases, with 27 bases between them. The CDR3 consists of 17 residues. Germline loops: CDR1 SGHNT, CDR2 YYREEE (reference sequence). The CDR3 reads CASSGSRVEGLFGTQYF. CDR3 coding DNA: TGTGCCAGCAGTGGAAGTAGGGTAGAGGGTCTATTCGGTACGCAGTATTTT.

This chain joins TRBV2 and TRBJ1-5; D perhaps matches TRBD1 (6 bases). CDR1 is SNHLY and CDR2 is FYNNEI in the germline V gene. V gave up 7 bases and J gave up 7 bases, with 17 bases separating them. This CDR3 has 14 residues. CDR3 DNA sequence: TGTGCCAGCACTCGGGGGGCGGCCGGGCAGCCCCAGCATTTT. Translating gives CASTRGAAGQPQHF.

The genes are TRBV6-6 and TRBJ1-6; no firm D call. Germline CDR1 is MNHNY and CDR2 is SVGAGI (reference sequence). The CDR3 extends over 16 amino acids. Deletions cut 1 base from V and 9 bases from J, with 16 bases between. CDR3 nucleotides: TGTGCCAGCAGTTACTTACACAGATCTATCGGTTCACCCCTCCACTTT. Encoded protein: CASSYLHRSIGSPLHF.

CDR3 loop: CASSQFRGTGKRYSQPQHF. The DNA of the CDR3 is TGTGCCAGCAGCCAATTTCGTGGTACAGGGAAGCGGTATAGTCAGCCCCAGCATTTT. The chain employs TRBV16 and TRBJ1-5, with D maybe TRBD1 (6 bases). Germline-derived CDR1 and CDR2 are KGHSY and FQNENV. Trimming shortened V by 1 base and J by 6 bases, and 25 bases separated the two germline ends. CDR3 length equals 19 residues.

The chain is built from TRBV27 and TRBJ2-7; 13 nucleotides agree with TRBD2. The J segment lost 4 bases and the V segment lost 6 bases, leaving 6 bases of the junction unmatched. There are 15 residues in the CDR3. Germline V gene lookup returns CDR1 MNHEY and CDR2 SMNVEV (reference sequence). The CDR3 sequence: CASSRTSGREYEQYF. The CDR3 nucleotides read TGTGCCAGCAGCCGCACTAGCGGGAGGGAGTACGAGCAGTACTTC.

This chain connects TRBV5-5 to TRBJ1-1; D is undetermined. Trimming pared 4 bases from V and 1 base from J, leaving 11 bases between. This CDR3 has 14 residues. Per the germline V gene, CDR1 is SGHKS and CDR2 is YYEKEE (reference sequence). CDR3 sequence: CASSRGDRNTEAFF. DNA of the CDR3: TGTGCCAGCAGCCGAGGAGATAGGAACACTGAAGCTTTCTTT. Full variable domain (outside the CDR3, taken from reference TRBV5-5 and TRBJ1-1): DAGVTQSPTHLIKTRGQQVTLRCSPISGHKSVSWYQQVLGQGPQFIFQYYEKEERGRGNFPDRFSARQFPNYSSELNVNALLLGDSALYLCASSRGDRNTEAFFGQGTRLTVV.

The chain links TRBV11-2 to TRBJ2-5; a weak D match, TRBD1 (5 bases). This CDR3 contains 15 residues. Germline loops: CDR1 SGHAT, CDR2 FQNNGV. V shed 2 bases and J shed 2 bases, with 12 bases lying between them. CDR3 region: CASSLSGRAQETQYF. Here the CDR3 DNA reads TGTGCCAGCAGCTTAAGTGGCAGGGCACAAGAGACCCAGTACTTC.